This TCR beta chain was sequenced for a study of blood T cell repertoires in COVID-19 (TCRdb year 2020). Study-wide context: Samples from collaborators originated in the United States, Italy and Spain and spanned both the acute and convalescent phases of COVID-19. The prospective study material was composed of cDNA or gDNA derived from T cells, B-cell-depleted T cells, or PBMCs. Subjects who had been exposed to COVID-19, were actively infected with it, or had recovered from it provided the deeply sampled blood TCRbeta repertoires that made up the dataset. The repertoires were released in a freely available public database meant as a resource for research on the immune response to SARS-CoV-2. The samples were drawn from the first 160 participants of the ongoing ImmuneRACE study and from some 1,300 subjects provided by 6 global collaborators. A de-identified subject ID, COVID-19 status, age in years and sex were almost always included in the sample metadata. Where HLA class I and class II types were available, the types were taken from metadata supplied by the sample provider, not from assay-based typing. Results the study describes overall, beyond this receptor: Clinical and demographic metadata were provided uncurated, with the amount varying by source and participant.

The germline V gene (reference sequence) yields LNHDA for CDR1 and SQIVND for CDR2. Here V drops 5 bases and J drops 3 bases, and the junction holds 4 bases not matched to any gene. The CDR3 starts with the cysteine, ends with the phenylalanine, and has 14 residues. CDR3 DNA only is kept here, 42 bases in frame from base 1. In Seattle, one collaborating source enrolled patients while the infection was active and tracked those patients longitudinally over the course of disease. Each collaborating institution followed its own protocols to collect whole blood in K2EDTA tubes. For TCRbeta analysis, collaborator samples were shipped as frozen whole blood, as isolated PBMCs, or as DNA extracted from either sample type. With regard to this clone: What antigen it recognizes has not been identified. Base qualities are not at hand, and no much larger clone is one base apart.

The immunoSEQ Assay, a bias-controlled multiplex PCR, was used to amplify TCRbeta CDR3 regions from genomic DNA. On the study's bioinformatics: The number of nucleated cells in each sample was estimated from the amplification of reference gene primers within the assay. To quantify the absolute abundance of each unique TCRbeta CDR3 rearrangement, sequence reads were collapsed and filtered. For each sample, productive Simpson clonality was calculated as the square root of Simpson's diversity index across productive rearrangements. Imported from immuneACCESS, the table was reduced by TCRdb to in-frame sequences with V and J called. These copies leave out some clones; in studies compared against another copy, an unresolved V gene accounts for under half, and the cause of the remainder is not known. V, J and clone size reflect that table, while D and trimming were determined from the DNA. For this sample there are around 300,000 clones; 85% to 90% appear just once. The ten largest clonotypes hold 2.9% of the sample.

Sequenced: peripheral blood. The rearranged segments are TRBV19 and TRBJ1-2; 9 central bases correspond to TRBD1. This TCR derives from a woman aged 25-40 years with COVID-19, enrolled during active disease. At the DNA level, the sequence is TGTGCCAGTAGTTTCCGGGACAGGGACTATGGCTACACCTTC. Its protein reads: CASSFRDRDYGYTF. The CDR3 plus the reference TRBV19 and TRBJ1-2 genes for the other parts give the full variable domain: DGGITQSPKYLFRKEGQNVTLSCEQNLNHDAMYWYRQDPGQGLRLIYYSQIVNDFQKGDIAEGYSVSREKKESFPLTVTSAQKNPTAFYLCASSFRDRDYGYTFGSGTRLTVV.